Listed here is a single T cell receptor beta chain. Its antigen is currently unknown. This specimen belongs to a study of blood T cells in healthy people across ages. Overall study findings and caveats: Roughly linear declines in TCR beta diversity per million T cells occurred with age.

A sample-barcoded 5' primer and a J-beta primer mix were used in a second PCR of roughly 6 to 11 cycles. In TCRdb, the 5' RACE reads were re-called with MiXCR into one record per CDR3 protein. The data show 1.2 million to 1.5 million distinct CDR3 sequences, approximately 40% seen once. Aged about 6 to 100, donors were systemically healthy Caucasians from Russia. Per the germline V gene, CDR1 is LNHDA and CDR2 is SQIVND (reference sequence). V shed 3 bases and J shed 4 bases, with 13 bases lying between them. This CDR3 has 15 residues. The sequence derives from a woman between 18 and 29 years old in good health. The chain uses TRBV19 and TRBJ2-1; D is possibly TRBD1 (6 bases). Source material: blood. The CDR3 protein is CASSIPAGAYNEQFF. The CDR3 DNA is TGTGCCAGTAGTATTCCAGCAGGGGCTTACAATGAGCAGTTCTTC.